The 32 T cell receptor beta chains given below trace back to one sample, sequenced in a study of blood T cell repertoires in COVID-19. The assay was immunoSEQ multiplex PCR, and TCRdb's table has in-frame clones only and misses some. This table holds 400,000 or so clones, 70% to 90% found once. Material for sequencing was peripheral blood. These TCRs come from a woman aged 35 to 49 with COVID-19, enrolled during active disease.

J is TRBJ1-2 and V is TRBV28, with 10 bases lining up with TRBD1. CDR3 size: 15 residues. Trimming removed 6 bases from V and 4 bases from J; junction bases left unmatched: 8. From germline, CDR1 is MDHEN and CDR2 SYDVKM. The DNA for the CDR3 is TGTGCCAGCAGGAAGCCGGGACAGGGGACCTATGGCTACACCTTC. It codes for CASRKPGQGTYGYTF.

This chain links TRBV5-8 with TRBJ2-7; D perhaps matches TRBD1 (5 bases). V dropped 6 bases and J dropped 4 bases, with 14 bases sitting between them. Germline V lookup: CDR1 SGHTS, CDR2 YDEGEE. The CDR3 spans 13 residues. The CDR3 protein is CASTSVTEYEQYF. The CDR3 nucleotides read TGTGCCAGCACCTCGGTGACAGAATACGAGCAGTACTTC.

The chain couples TRBV27 to TRBJ1-6; no clear D gene. CDR3 length: 17 amino acids. V lost 1 base to trimming and J lost 4 bases, with 14 bases between them. The germline CDR1 and CDR2 sequences are MNHEY and SMNVEV (reference sequence). CDR3 protein: CASSLYTPRGYNSPLHF. CDR3 nucleotide sequence: TGTGCCAGCAGTTTATATACGCCTAGAGGGTATAATTCACCCCTCCACTTT.

This clone was observed a single time. The V gene is TRBV7-9, the J gene TRBJ2-1, with 8 bases lining up with TRBD1. This CDR3 spans 14 amino acids. The trim removed 2 bases at V and 9 bases at J, leaving 6 bases unmatched. Per germline, CDR1 SEHNR and CDR2 FQNEAQ (reference sequence). The CDR3: CASSLQQGVVEQFF. The CDR3 nucleotides are TGTGCCAGCAGCTTACAACAGGGGGTAGTTGAGCAGTTCTTC.

This chain links TRBV4-2 with TRBJ1-2; the D gene is possibly TRBD1 (5 bases). CDR3 length: 14 amino acids. Deletions cut 1 base from V and 3 bases from J, with 9 bases between. Germline loops: CDR1 LGHNA, CDR2 YNFKEQ. The CDR3 region is CASSQGGVDYGYTF. CDR3 in DNA: TGTGCCAGCAGCCAAGGGGGGGTAGACTATGGCTACACCTTC.

This clone was counted once. The chain links TRBV7-2 to TRBJ1-1, with a possible D match to TRBD1 (5 bases). The length of the CDR3 is 12 residues. The V gene lost 3 bases and the J gene lost 7 bases, with 9 bases spanning the gap. Germline V gene sequence: CDR1 SGHTA, CDR2 FQGNSA. The chain's CDR3 is CASSFRGNEAFF. In DNA form, the CDR3 reads TGTGCCAGCAGCTTTCGGGGGAATGAAGCTTTCTTT.

This rearrangement joins TRBV28 to TRBJ1-2, with 12 positions matching TRBD1. V was clipped by 6 bases and J by 8 bases; unmatched bases: 10. The CDR3 loop spans 15 amino acids. Germline lookup yields CDR1 MDHEN and CDR2 SYDVKM. CDR3 nucleotides: TGTGCCAGCAGCCGCCGGGACAGGGGGCGACACGGCTACACCTTC. Amino acids: CASSRRDRGRHGYTF.

This rearrangement joins TRBV19 to TRBJ1-6, with a tentative D call TRBD1 (6 bases). The CDR3 consists of 14 residues. Germline values: CDR1 LNHDA, CDR2 SQIVND (reference sequence). V was pared by 4 bases and J by 7 bases, with 11 bases between. The CDR3, as DNA: TGTGCCAGTAGTACCCAGGGGCGCAATTCACCCCTCCACTTT. Translated, it gives CASSTQGRNSPLHF.

The rearrangement joins TRBV19 to TRBJ1-6; D may be TRBD1 (6 bases). Germline CDR1 reads LNHDA; CDR2 reads SQIVND (reference sequence). The CDR3 has 13 residues. V lost 5 bases to trimming and J lost 7 bases, with 9 bases between them. The CDR3 region has the DNA TGTGCCAGTAGTTTTACAGGGAATTCACCCCTCCACTTT. Translation gives CASSFTGNSPLHF.

V gene TRBV19 combines with J gene TRBJ2-1; 10 positions agree with TRBD1. The CDR3 runs 14 residues. The germline V gene encodes CDR1 LNHDA and CDR2 SQIVND (reference sequence). V trimming: 6 bases; J trimming: 5 bases; junction bases outside the gene matches: 4. This chain's CDR3 is CASRRQGANNEQFF. In nucleotides, the CDR3 is TGTGCCAGTAGGAGACAGGGGGCGAACAATGAGCAGTTCTTC.

The CDR3 nucleotides are TGCGCCAGCAGCCCTGGACAGGGACCCTCTCAAGAGACCCAGTACTTC. Its translation: CASSPGQGPSQETQYF. The chain is built from TRBV5-1 and TRBJ2-5; 8 positions match TRBD1. The CDR3 consists of 16 residues. CDR1 is SGHRS, CDR2 YFSETQ, per germline. The V and J ends lost 4 bases and 2 bases, in that order; junction bases with no gene match: 10.

V is TRBV6-5 and J is TRBJ1-5; D is unclear. Germline CDR1 and CDR2: MNHEY and SVGAGI. The V and J ends lost 11 bases and 2 bases respectively, with 19 bases between them. The CDR3 covers 15 residues. The CDR3 nucleotides are TGTGCCCACTCTAAGCGGGGTGAGGGCAATCAGCCCCAGCATTTT. Amino acid sequence: CAHSKRGEGNQPQHF.

This clone was seen a single time. This rearrangement joins TRBV5-1 to TRBJ1-4, with D tentatively TRBD1 (6 bases). The CDR3 consists of 14 residues. V was trimmed by 2 bases and J by 8 bases, leaving 13 bases between them. CDR1 is SGHRS and CDR2 is YFSETQ in the germline V gene. Here the CDR3 DNA reads TGCGCCAGCAGCTTTGGGGGCCTAGGGGAAAAACTGTTTTTT. This gives the protein CASSFGGLGEKLFF.

The table lists this clone with a few counts. Here the CDR3 DNA reads TGTGCCAGCAGCTACAGGGGCTCCTATAATTCACCCCTCCACTTT. This codes for CASSYRGSYNSPLHF. This chain uses TRBV7-9 with TRBJ1-6, with 7 bases matching TRBD1. The CDR3 spans 15 residues. With V trimmed by 4 bases and J by 0 bases, 0 bases remained unmatched. Germline V lookup: CDR1 SEHNR, CDR2 FQNEAQ (reference sequence).

The CDR3 bases are TGTGCCAGCAGTTACAGGGGACAGGGGGGAACTGAAGCTTTCTTT. The encoded protein is CASSYRGQGGTEAFF. The V and J genes are TRBV6-2 or TRBV6-3 and TRBJ1-1; 11 bases align to TRBD1. This CDR3 is 15 amino acids long. Germline trimming cut 2 bases from V and 5 bases from J; bases unmatched to any gene: 4. Per the germline V gene, CDR1 is MNHEY and CDR2 is SVGEGT.

This rearrangement joins TRBV28 to TRBJ1-5; 7 bases are a match to TRBD1. CDR3 length equals 16 residues. Looked up from germline, CDR1 is MDHEN and CDR2 is SYDVKM. Losses at the gene ends were 3 bases for V and 6 bases for J; bases not matched to a gene: 11. The DNA of the CDR3 is TGTGCCAGCAGTTTCTCACTTCCCGACAGGGCTCAGCCCCAGCATTTT. Amino acid sequence: CASSFSLPDRAQPQHF.

This chain uses TRBV6-2 or TRBV6-3 with TRBJ2-4; 7 positions match TRBD1. This CDR3 has 14 amino acids. Trimming removed 5 bases from V and 2 bases from J; junction bases left unmatched: 3. The germline V gene has CDR1 MNHEY and CDR2 SVGEGT. CDR3 amino acids: CASSLTGSKNIQYF. The CDR3 DNA follows: TGTGCCAGCAGTCTGACAGGGTCCAAAAACATTCAGTACTTC.

The chain combines TRBV7-8 with TRBJ2-3; 11 positions match TRBD2. The germline CDR1 and CDR2 sequences are SGHVS and FQNEAQ. J gave up 4 bases and V 8 bases, and 8 bases lay outside the gene matches. The CDR3 is made up of 15 amino acids. The CDR3 DNA reads TGTGCCAGCTGGGGGATAGCGGGGGGGCCAGATACGCAGTATTTT. Translating gives CASWGIAGGPDTQYF.

The chain is built from TRBV11-2 and TRBJ2-4; tentatively, D is TRBD2 (5 bases). Trimming shortened V by 1 base and J by 0 bases, and 16 bases separated the two germline ends. This CDR3 is built from 18 residues. Germline CDR1 reads SGHAT; CDR2 reads FQNNGV. The CDR3 loop reads CASSLGGPPMIAKNIQYF. The CDR3 region has the DNA TGTGCCAGCAGCTTAGGAGGGCCGCCAATGATAGCCAAAAACATTCAGTACTTC.

The chain employs TRBV6-6 and TRBJ1-2; no clear D gene. Germline V CDR1 and CDR2: MNHNY, SVGAGI (reference sequence). This CDR3 region has 13 residues. Trimming pared 7 bases from V and 2 bases from J, leaving 11 bases between. This CDR3 reads CASTYRENYGYTF. CDR3 DNA: TGTGCCAGCACCTATCGGGAAAACTATGGCTACACCTTC.

The CDR3 DNA follows: TGTGCCAGCAGTGCAAGAAGTGGCGGAAACACCATATATTTT. Protein: CASSARSGGNTIYF. This chain links TRBV7-2 with TRBJ1-3; D unresolved. The CDR3 contains 14 residues. Trimming removed 6 bases at V and 4 bases at J, with 13 bases between. Germline CDR1 reads SGHTA; CDR2 reads FQGNSA.

V and J are TRBV7-2 and TRBJ2-1; D is ambiguous. The germline gives CDR1 SGHTA, CDR2 FQGNSA. This CDR3 spans 16 amino acids. The germline V and J ends were trimmed by 0 bases and 0 bases, with 9 bases remaining between them. The CDR3 bases are TGTGCCAGCAGCTTAGCCAAGATCTACTCCTACAATGAGCAGTTCTTC. Its protein is CASSLAKIYSYNEQFF.

V usage is TRBV28 and J usage is TRBJ2-1; TRBD2 aligns across 7 bases. Germline CDR1 is MDHEN and CDR2 is SYDVKM. The CDR3 covers 17 residues. V shed 5 bases, J shed 9 bases, and the junction held 19 bases outside the gene matches. The CDR3 DNA reads TGTGCCAGCAGTCTCCCGGGCGGGAGACCCTCACGAAGTGAGCAGTTCTTC. This gives the protein CASSLPGGRPSRSEQFF.

The chain couples TRBV28 to TRBJ1-1; perhaps TRBD1 as D (5 bases). The CDR3 covers 15 residues. V gave up 1 base and J gave up 5 bases, with 14 bases separating them. CDR1 is MDHEN and CDR2 is SYDVKM in the germline V gene. CDR3 DNA: TGTGCCAGCAGTTTATTAGGGGCGGGGTATACTGAAGCTTTCTTT. Protein product: CASSLLGAGYTEAFF.

V usage is TRBV9 and J usage is TRBJ2-2; TRBD2 matches 8 bases. V lost 3 bases, J lost 1 base, and 2 bases stayed unmatched. In germline, CDR1 is SGDLS, CDR2 YYNGEE. CDR3 length: 15 amino acids. CDR3 residues: CASSGLAGNTGELFF. The DNA of the CDR3 is TGTGCCAGCAGCGGCCTAGCGGGGAACACCGGGGAGCTGTTTTTT.

The chain carries TRBV7-3 and TRBJ1-1, with unresolved D. V dropped 9 bases and J dropped 2 bases, with 13 bases sitting between them. The germline CDR1 and CDR2 sequences are SGHTA and FQGTGA. CDR3 length: 13 residues. This CDR3 is CARSSGPNTEAFF. The CDR3 DNA sequence: TGTGCCAGGAGTTCAGGTCCCAACACTGAAGCTTTCTTT.

The chain couples TRBV19 to TRBJ2-3; 9 bases map to TRBD2. The ends lost 4 bases at V and 2 bases at J; junction bases unmatched: 10. The CDR3 contains 17 residues. Germline-derived CDR1 and CDR2 are LNHDA and SQIVND (reference sequence). DNA of the CDR3: TGTGCCAGTAGTAGGGGCGCTAGCGGGGCGTTCACAGATACGCAGTATTTT. It is translated as CASSRGASGAFTDTQYF.

This clone was seen once. V gene TRBV6-5 combines with J gene TRBJ2-2; the match to TRBD1 covers 8 bases. This CDR3 is 15 amino acids long. The V and J ends lost 6 bases and 2 bases, in that order; junction bases with no gene match: 5. The germline V gene has CDR1 MNHEY and CDR2 SVGAGI. CDR3 nucleotide sequence: TGTGCCAGCAGCAGGGGACAGGCAAACACCGGGGAGCTGTTTTTT. It yields the protein CASSRGQANTGELFF.

The chain uses TRBV30 and TRBJ1-5, with 7 bases aligning to TRBD1. This CDR3 has 14 residues. The ends lost 0 bases at V and 7 bases at J; junction bases unmatched: 6. Germline V gives CDR1 GTSNPN, CDR2 SVGIG (reference sequence). DNA for the CDR3: TGTGCCTGGAGTGTTGAGACAGGGATACAGCCCCAGCATTTT. Translating gives CAWSVETGIQPQHF.

The chain combines TRBV3-1 (or the pseudogene TRBV3-2) with TRBJ1-3; D call uncertain. The CDR3 spans 15 residues. V was clipped by 0 bases and J by 2 bases, with 8 bases between them. From germline, CDR1 is LGHDT and CDR2 YNNKEL (reference sequence). The CDR3 DNA sequence: TGTGCCAGCAGCCAAGATAACCAGGCTGGAAACACCATATATTTT. Residues: CASSQDNQAGNTIYF.

V is TRBV7-9 and J is TRBJ2-2; 7 bases map to TRBD1. Losses at the gene ends were 5 bases for V and 7 bases for J; bases not matched to a gene: 7. This CDR3 region has 14 residues. Germline V gene lookup returns CDR1 SEHNR and CDR2 FQNEAQ (reference sequence). This CDR3 reads CASSPRQGLGELFF. Here the CDR3 DNA reads TGTGCCAGCAGCCCCCGACAGGGTCTCGGGGAGCTGTTTTTT.

The chain joins TRBV6-6 to TRBJ2-1, with 7 bases aligning to TRBD2. The V gene end was trimmed by 5 bases and the J gene end by 4 bases; junction bases not matched to a gene: 8. The germline V gene encodes CDR1 MNHNY and CDR2 SVGAGI (reference sequence). CDR3 length: 15 residues. The CDR3 here is CASSPSGGFYNEQFF. The CDR3 DNA reads as TGTGCCAGCAGTCCCTCGGGGGGATTTTACAATGAGCAGTTCTTC.